The clone carrying this T cell receptor (beta chain) has just a few counts. This sample is part of a study of early T cells in non-severe SARS-CoV-2 infection. TCRdb passed the 5' RACE reads through MiXCR, listing each CDR3 protein once. Among some 87,000 distinct CDR3 sequences listed, roughly 12% were seen once. The source material was whole blood. This clonotype originated in an adult who was a healthcare worker with PCR-confirmed SARS-CoV-2 infection or an uninfected control (not recorded which).

The CDR3 DNA reads TGCAGTGCTAGCGTCATGCTGACGAACACTGAAGCTTTCTTT. This translates into CSASVMLTNTEAFF. This chain joins TRBV20-1 and TRBJ1-1; D gene ambiguous. The germline V gene has CDR1 DFQATT and CDR2 SNEGSKA (reference sequence). The germline V and J ends were trimmed by 3 bases and 1 base, with 12 bases remaining between them. There are 14 residues in the CDR3.